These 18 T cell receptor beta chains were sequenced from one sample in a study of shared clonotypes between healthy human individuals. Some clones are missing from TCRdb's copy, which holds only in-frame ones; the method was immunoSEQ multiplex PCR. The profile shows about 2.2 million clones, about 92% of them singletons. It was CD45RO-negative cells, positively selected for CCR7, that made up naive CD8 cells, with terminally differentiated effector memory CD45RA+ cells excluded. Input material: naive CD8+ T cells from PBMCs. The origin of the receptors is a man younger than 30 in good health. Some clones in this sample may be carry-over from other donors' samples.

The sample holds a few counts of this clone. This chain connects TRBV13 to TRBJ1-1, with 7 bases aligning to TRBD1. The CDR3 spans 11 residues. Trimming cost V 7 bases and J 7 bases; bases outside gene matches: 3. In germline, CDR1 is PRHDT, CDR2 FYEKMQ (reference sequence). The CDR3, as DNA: TGTGCCAGCAAAGGGACAGATGAAGCTTTCTTT. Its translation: CASKGTDEAFF.

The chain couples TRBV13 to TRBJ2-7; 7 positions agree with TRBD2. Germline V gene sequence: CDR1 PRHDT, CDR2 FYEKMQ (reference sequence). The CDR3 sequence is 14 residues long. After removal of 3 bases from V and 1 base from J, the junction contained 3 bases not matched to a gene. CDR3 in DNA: TGTGCCAGCAGCTTTGGGAGGGATTCCTACGAGCAGTACTTC. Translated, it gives CASSFGRDSYEQYF.

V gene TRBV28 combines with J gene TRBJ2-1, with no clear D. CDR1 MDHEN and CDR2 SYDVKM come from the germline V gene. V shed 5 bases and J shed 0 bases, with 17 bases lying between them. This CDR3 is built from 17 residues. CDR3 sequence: CASSPQTLASSYNEQFF. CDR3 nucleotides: TGTGCCAGCAGTCCCCAGACTCTTGCGAGCTCCTACAATGAGCAGTTCTTC.

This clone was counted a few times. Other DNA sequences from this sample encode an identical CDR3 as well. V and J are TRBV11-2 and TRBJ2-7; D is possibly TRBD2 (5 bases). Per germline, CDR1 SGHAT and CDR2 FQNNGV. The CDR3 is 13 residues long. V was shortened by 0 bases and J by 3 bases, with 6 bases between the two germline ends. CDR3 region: CASSLERDYEQYF. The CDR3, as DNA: TGTGCCAGCAGCTTAGAACGGGACTACGAGCAGTACTTC. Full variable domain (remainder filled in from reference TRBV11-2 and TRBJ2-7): EAGVAQSPRYKIIEKRQSVAFWCNPISGHATLYWYQQILGQGPKLLIQFQNNGVVDDSQLPKDRFSAERLKGVDSTLKIQPAKLEDSAVYLCASSLERDYEQYFGPGTRLTVT.

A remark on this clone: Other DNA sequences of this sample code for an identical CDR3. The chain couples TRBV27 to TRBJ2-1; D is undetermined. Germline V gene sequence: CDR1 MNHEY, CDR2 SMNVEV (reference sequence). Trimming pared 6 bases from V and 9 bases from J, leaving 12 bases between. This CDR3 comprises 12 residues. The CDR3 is CASSLGGGEQFF. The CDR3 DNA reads TGTGCCAGCAGCCTCGGTGGCGGTGAGCAGTTCTTC.

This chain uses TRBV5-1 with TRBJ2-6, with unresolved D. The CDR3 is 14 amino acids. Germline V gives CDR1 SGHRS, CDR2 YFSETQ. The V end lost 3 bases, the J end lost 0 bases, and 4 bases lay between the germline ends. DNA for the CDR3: TGCGCCAGCAGCTCCTTCTCTGGGGCCAACGTCCTGACTTTC. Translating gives CASSSFSGANVLTF.

DNA of the CDR3: TGCAGCGTTAGGGCAGGCGGTCAAGCTTTCTTT. This sequence encodes CSVRAGGQAFF. The J gene is TRBJ1-1, the V gene TRBV29-1; no clear D. The germline V gene encodes CDR1 SQVTM and CDR2 ANQGSEA. The CDR3 spans 11 residues. Trimming took 5 bases from V and 9 from J, leaving 13 bases between them.

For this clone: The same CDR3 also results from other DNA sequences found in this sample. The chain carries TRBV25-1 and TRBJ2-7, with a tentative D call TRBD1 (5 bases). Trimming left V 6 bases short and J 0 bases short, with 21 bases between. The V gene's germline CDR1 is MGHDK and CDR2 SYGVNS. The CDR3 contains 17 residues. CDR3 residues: CASRPNWGRPRSYEQYF. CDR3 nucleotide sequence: TGTGCCAGCAGGCCCAATTGGGGCAGGCCGCGCTCCTACGAGCAGTACTTC.

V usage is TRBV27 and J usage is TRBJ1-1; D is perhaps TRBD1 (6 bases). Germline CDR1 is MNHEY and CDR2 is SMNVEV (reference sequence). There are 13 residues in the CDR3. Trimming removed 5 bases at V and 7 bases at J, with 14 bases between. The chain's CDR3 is CASSVLQGLEAFF. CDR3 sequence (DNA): TGTGCCAGCAGTGTATTACAGGGCCTTGAAGCTTTCTTT.

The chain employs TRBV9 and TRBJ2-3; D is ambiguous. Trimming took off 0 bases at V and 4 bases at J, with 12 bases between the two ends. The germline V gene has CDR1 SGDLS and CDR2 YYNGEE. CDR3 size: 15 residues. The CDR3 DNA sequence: TGTGCCAGCAGCGTAGTTGGCCAGGTGGCAGATACGCAGTATTTT. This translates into CASSVVGQVADTQYF. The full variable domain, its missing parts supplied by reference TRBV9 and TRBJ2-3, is DSGVTQTPKHLITATGQRVTLRCSPRSGDLSVYWYQQSLDQGLQFLIQYYNGEERAKGNILERFSAQQFPDLHSELNLSSLELGDSALYFCASSVVGQVADTQYFGPGTRLTVL.

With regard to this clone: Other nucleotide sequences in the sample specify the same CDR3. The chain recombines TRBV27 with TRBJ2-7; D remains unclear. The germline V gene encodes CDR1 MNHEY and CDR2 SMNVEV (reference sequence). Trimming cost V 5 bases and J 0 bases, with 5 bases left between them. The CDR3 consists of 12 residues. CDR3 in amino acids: CASSRNSYEQYF. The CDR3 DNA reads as TGTGCCAGCAGTCGGAACTCCTACGAGCAGTACTTC.

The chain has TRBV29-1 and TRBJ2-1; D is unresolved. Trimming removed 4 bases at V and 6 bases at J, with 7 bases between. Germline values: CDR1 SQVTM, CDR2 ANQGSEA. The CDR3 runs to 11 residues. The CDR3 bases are TGCAGCGTTGCTCTGGCCAATGAGCAGTTCTTC. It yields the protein CSVALANEQFF.

DNA of the CDR3: TGTGCCAGCAGCCCTACCCCTACGGGAGTGGGTGGCTACACCTTC. Its translation: CASSPTPTGVGGYTF. The chain couples TRBV7-3 to TRBJ1-2; D gene ambiguous. Trimming took off 5 bases at V and 7 bases at J, with 20 bases between the two ends. Germline V gene sequence: CDR1 SGHTA, CDR2 FQGTGA. This CDR3 region has 15 residues.

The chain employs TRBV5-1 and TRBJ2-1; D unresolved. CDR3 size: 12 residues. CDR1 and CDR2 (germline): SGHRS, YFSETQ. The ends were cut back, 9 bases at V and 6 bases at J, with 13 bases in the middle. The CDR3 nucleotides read TGCGCCATCAAGGACCGAGCCAATGAGCAGTTCTTC. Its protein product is CAIKDRANEQFF.

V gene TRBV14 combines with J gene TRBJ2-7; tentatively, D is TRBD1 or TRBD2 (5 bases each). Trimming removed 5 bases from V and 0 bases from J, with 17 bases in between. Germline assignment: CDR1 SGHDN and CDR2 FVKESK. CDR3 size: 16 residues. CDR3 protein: CASSTRDGRSSYEQYF. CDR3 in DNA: TGTGCCAGCAGCACCCGGGACGGCCGAAGCTCCTACGAGCAGTACTTC.

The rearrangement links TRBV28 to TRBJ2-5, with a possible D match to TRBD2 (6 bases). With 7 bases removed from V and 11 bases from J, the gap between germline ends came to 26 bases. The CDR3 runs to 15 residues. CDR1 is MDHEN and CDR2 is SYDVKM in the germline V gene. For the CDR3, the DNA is TGTGCCAGCACCGTCCTGGGCGGGGAGACATGGGAGCAGTACTTC. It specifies CASTVLGGETWEQYF. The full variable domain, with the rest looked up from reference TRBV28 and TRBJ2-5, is DVKVTQSSRYLVKRTGEKVFLECVQDMDHENMFWYRQDPGLGLRLIYFSYDVKMKEKGDIPEGYSVSREKKERFSLILESASTNQTSMYLCASTVLGGETWEQYFGPGTRLLVL.

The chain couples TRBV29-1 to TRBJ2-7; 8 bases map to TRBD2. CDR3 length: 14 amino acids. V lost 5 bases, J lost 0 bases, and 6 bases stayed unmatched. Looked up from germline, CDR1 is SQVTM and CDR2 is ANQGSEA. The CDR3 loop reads CSVNELADSYEQYF. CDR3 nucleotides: TGCAGCGTTAACGAACTAGCGGACTCCTACGAGCAGTACTTC.

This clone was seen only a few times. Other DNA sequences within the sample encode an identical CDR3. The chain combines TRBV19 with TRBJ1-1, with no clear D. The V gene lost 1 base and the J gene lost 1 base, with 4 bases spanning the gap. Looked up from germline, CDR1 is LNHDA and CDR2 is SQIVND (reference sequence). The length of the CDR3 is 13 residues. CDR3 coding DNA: TGTGCCAGTAGTATAGGCGGGAACACTGAAGCTTTCTTT. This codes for CASSIGGNTEAFF.